This TCR beta chain was obtained from a study of cytomegalovirus exposure and HLA in healthy donors. This clone was counted a few times. Its target is not known. The PCR ran on 60 Vbeta and 13 Jbeta primers. The table came from immunoSEQ multiplex PCR; TCRdb's copy has only in-frame clones and leaves some out. The table has over 200,000 clones, 82% seen once; the top ten hold roughly 5%. Study results and caveats: After further analysis at a later stage, under 20,000 TCR beta sequences were associated with HLA alleles at 0.05 false discovery rate. It was likely that a cluster of highly shared sequence variants was a sequencing artifact. The later analysis indicated that the majority of CMV-associated TCR beta chains appeared HLA-restricted. Excluded: some indistinguishable V segments such as TRBV6-2 and TRBV6-3.

Germline loops: CDR1 MGHDK, CDR2 SYGVNS. V was clipped by 4 bases and J by 0 bases, with 10 bases between them. The CDR3 runs 15 residues. The source is a woman between 40 and 50 years old in good health and CMV-seropositive. The sample was PBMCs. The chain uses TRBV25-1 and TRBJ1-3, with D uncertain. The CDR3 DNA reads TGTGCCAGCAGTGGGAGGGCAGCCTCTGGAAACACCATATATTTT. It translates to CASSGRAASGNTIYF.